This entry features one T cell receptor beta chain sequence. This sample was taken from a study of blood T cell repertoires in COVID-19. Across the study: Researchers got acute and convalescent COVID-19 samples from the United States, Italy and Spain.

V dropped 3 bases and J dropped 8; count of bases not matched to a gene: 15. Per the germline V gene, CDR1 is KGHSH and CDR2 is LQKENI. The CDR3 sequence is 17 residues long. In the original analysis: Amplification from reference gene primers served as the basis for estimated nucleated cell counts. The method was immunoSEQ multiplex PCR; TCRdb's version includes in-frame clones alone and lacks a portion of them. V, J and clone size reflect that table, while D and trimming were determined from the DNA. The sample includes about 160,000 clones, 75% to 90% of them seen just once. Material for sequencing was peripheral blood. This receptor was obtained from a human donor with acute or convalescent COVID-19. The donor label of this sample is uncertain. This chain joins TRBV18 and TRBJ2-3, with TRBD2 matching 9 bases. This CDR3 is CASSPSLSGGPFGTQYF. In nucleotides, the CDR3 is TGTGCCAGCTCACCCTCCCTTAGCGGGGGCCCTTTCGGTACGCAGTATTTT.